This T cell receptor beta chain was retrieved from a study of blood T cell repertoires in COVID-19. Study-level information: From the United States, Italy and Spain came samples of acute and convalescent COVID-19. Sample material is recorded as cDNA or gDNA derived from T cells, B-cell-depleted T cells, or PBMCs.

As originally analysed: Counts of nucleated cells, estimated from reference gene primer amplification, were obtained. The protocol was immunoSEQ multiplex PCR, while the TCRdb copy is restricted to in-frame clones and leaves out a portion. The DNA was the basis for D and trimming; V, J and clone size are from that table. The sample has around 260,000 clones; around nine tenths are singletons. V lost 7 bases and J lost 7, with 13 bases in between. Per the germline V gene, CDR1 is MNHEY and CDR2 is SMNVEV (reference sequence). The CDR3 has 13 amino acids. Sequencing was done on a sample of peripheral blood. The V and J genes are TRBV27 and TRBJ2-2; D perhaps matches TRBD2 (6 bases). This TCR came from a middle-aged man who had recovered from COVID-19. CDR3: CASTSGANGELFF. In DNA, the CDR3 is TGTGCCAGCACTTCGGGAGCTAACGGGGAGCTGTTTTTT.